The 7 T cell receptor beta chains in this list originate from one sample, sequenced in a study of blood T cells in healthy people across ages. For the second PCR, which ran for roughly 6 to 11 cycles, a sample-barcoded 5' primer and a J-beta primer mix were used. Using its own MiXCR run on the 5' RACE reads, TCRdb lists one record per CDR3 protein. Here the sample spans about 570,000 distinct CDR3 sequences, 25% to 30% being singletons. Sequencing was done on a sample of blood. Receptors originate from a woman in her seventies in good health.

This clonotype occurred a few times. The V call is TRBV2, the J call TRBJ1-4; no definite D call. Germline V gene data show CDR1 as SNHLY and CDR2 as FYNNEI. The ends were cut back, 1 base at V and 5 bases at J, with 11 bases in the middle. The CDR3 has 15 residues. The CDR3 here is CASSEVFKGNEKLFF. The CDR3 DNA follows: TGTGCCAGCAGTGAAGTTTTTAAGGGCAATGAAAAACTGTTTTTT.

The rearrangement uses TRBV20-1 and TRBJ1-3; D call uncertain. Looked up from germline, CDR1 is DFQATT and CDR2 is SNEGSKA (reference sequence). V lost 2 bases and J 0 bases, leaving 11 bases between the germline ends. The CDR3 is made up of 15 amino acids. The CDR3 loop is CSARPDWASGNTIYF. CDR3 bases: TGCAGTGCTAGACCAGACTGGGCCTCTGGAAACACCATATATTTT.

The chain links TRBV7-3 to TRBJ1-2; TRBD1 matches at 7 bases. The CDR3 totals 13 residues. With V trimmed by 1 base and J by 7 bases, 3 bases remained unmatched. Germline V lookup: CDR1 SGHTA, CDR2 FQGTGA. In nucleotides, the CDR3 is TGTGCCAGCAGCTTAAATACAGGGGCTGGCTACACCTTC. It encodes CASSLNTGAGYTF.

This clonotype was counted between two and nine times. The chain employs TRBV21-1 and TRBJ1-2; the table's D call, TRBD1, has no DNA check behind it. TRBV21-1 is listed as a pseudogene. The CDR3 extends over 14 amino acids. The CDR3 spells CASRPITGNYGYTF. In nucleotides, the CDR3 is TGTGCCAGCAGACCCATTACAGGGAACTATGGCTACACCTTC.

The gene calls are TRBV7-2 and TRBJ2-1, with 10 bases that match TRBD2. The CDR3 covers 15 residues. V lost 1 base to trimming and J lost 8 bases; unmatched junction nucleotides: 5. Germline V CDR1 and CDR2: SGHTA, FQGNSA. The CDR3 loop is CASSLDGLAGDEQFF. The CDR3 nucleotides read TGTGCCAGCAGCTTAGATGGGCTAGCGGGGGATGAGCAGTTCTTC.

For this clonotype: The junction departs from the called germline gene at one end, perhaps through a read error. This rearrangement joins TRBV20-1 to TRBJ2-5; 11 bases map to TRBD2. CDR3 size: 15 residues. Germline V CDR1 and CDR2: DFQATT, SNEGSKA (reference sequence). The CDR3 sequence is CSARDELAGGPNLFF. Here the CDR3 DNA reads TGCAGTGCTAGAGATGAGCTAGCGGGGGGTCCCAATCTGTTCTTC.

This clonotype was detected only a few times. V and J are TRBV20-1 and TRBJ2-7; TRBD1 matches at 7 bases. Germline CDR1 DFQATT, CDR2 SNEGSKA (reference sequence). With V trimmed by 3 bases and J by 2 bases, 10 bases remained unmatched. The CDR3 loop spans 15 amino acids. DNA for the CDR3: TGCAGTGCTAGTTTGGCCAGGGGGTTTCCCTACGAGCAGTACTTC. Translating it yields CSASLARGFPYEQYF.